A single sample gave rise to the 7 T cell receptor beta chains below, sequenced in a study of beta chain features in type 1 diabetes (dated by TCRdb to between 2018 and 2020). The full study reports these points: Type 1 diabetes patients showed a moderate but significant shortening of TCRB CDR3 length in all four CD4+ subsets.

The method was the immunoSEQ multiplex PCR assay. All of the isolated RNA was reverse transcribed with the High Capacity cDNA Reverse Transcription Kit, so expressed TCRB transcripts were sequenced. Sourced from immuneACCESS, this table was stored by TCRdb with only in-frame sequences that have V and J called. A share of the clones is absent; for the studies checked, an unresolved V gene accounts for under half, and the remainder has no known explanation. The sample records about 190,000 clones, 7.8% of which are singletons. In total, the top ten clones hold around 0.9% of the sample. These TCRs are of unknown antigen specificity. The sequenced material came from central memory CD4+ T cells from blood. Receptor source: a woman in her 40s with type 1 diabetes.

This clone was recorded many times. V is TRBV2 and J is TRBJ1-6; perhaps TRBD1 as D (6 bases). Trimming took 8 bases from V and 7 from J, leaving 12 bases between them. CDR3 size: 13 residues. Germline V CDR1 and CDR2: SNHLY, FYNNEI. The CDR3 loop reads CASRTVSNSPLHF. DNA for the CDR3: TGTGCCAGCCGGACAGTCTCGAATTCACCCCTCCACTTT.

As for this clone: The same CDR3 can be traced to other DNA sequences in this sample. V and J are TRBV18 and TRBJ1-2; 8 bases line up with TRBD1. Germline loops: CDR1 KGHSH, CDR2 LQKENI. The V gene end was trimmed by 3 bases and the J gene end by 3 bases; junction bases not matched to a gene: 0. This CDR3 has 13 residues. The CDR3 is CASSPDRDYGYTF. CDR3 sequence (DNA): TGTGCCAGCTCACCGGACAGGGACTATGGCTACACCTTC.

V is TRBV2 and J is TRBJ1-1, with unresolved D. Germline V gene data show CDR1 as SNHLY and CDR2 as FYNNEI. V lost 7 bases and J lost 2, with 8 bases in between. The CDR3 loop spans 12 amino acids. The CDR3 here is CASNLFNTEAFF. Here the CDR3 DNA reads TGTGCCAGCAATCTCTTCAACACTGAAGCTTTCTTT.

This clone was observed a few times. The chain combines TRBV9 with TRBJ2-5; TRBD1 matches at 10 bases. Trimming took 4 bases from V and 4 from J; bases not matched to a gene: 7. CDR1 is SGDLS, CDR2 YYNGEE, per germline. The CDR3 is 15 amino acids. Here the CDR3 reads CASSITGTGVETQYF. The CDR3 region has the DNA TGTGCCAGCAGCATAACCGGGACAGGGGTAGAGACCCAGTACTTC.

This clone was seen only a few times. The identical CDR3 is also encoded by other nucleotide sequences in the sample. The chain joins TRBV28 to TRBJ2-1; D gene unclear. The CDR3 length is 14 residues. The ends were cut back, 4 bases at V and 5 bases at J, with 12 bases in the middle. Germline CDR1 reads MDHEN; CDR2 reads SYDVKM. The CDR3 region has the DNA TGTGCCAGCAGTTCGGGTGGTCCTAACAATGAGCAGTTCTTC. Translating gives CASSSGGPNNEQFF.

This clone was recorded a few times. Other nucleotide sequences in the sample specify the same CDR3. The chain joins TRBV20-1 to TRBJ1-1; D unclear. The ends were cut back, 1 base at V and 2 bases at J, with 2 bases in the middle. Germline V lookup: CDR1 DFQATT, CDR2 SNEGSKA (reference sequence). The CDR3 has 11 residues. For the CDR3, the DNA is TGCAGTGCTAGAGCAAACACTGAAGCTTTCTTT. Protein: CSARANTEAFF.

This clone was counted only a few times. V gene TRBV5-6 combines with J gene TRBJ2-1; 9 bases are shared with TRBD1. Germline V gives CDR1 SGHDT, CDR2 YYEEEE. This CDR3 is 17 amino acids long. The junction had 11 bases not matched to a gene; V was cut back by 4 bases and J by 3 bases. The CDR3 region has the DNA TGTGCCAGCAGCCGAATCACAGGGGGCTTCAACTACAATGAGCAGTTCTTC. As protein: CASSRITGGFNYNEQFF.